These 12 T cell receptor beta chains were all obtained from the same sample, sequenced in a study of control samples from healthy donors and cancer patients (TCRdb year 2020). Library preparation used the immunoSEQ multiplex PCR assay. Sourced from immuneACCESS, this table was stored by TCRdb with only in-frame sequences that have V and J called. A share of the clones is absent; for the studies checked, an unresolved V gene accounts for under half, and the remainder has no known explanation. The sample contains about 120,000 clones, less than 90% of them found a single time. Around 1.8% of the sample goes to the ten largest clones. Sequenced: blood. The receptors here all came from a man in his late teens or twenties in good health.

CDR3 nucleotides: TGTGCCAGCAGTTTTTTCATAGGCTCAACTAATGAAAAACTGTTTTTT. Protein sequence: CASSFFIGSTNEKLFF. V gene TRBV27 combines with J gene TRBJ1-4; D not resolved. Trimming shortened V by 3 bases and J by 0 bases, and 11 bases separated the two germline ends. Germline CDR1 reads MNHEY; CDR2 reads SMNVEV (reference sequence). The CDR3 is made up of 16 amino acids. Filled out from reference TRBV27 and TRBJ1-4, the complete variable domain reads EAQVTQNPRYLITVTGKKLTVTCSQNMNHEYMSWYRQDPGLGLRQIYYSMNVEVTDKGDVPEGYKVSRKEKRNFPLILESPSPNQTSLYFCASSFFIGSTNEKLFFGSGTQLSVL.

This clone appeared a single time. This chain joins TRBV6-1 and TRBJ2-3; 7 bases are a match to TRBD2. The CDR3 consists of 15 residues. CDR1 and CDR2 from the germline V gene are MNHNS and SASEGT. The J segment lost 3 bases and the V segment lost 3 bases, leaving 6 bases of the junction unmatched. The CDR3 coding sequence is TGTGCCAGCAGTGATAGCGGGTGGGGGACAGATACGCAGTATTTT. Amino acid sequence: CASSDSGWGTDTQYF.

V is TRBV9 and J is TRBJ1-2, with a possible D match to TRBD1 (5 bases). The ends were cut back, 0 bases at V and 6 bases at J, with 15 bases in the middle. The CDR3 has 15 amino acids. The V gene's germline CDR1 is SGDLS and CDR2 YYNGEE. The CDR3 coding sequence is TGTGCCAGCAGCGTAGGGCTGGGGCTCCCTCATGGCTACACCTTC. This codes for CASSVGLGLPHGYTF.

V is TRBV5-6 and J is TRBJ1-2; D is undetermined. The germline V gene encodes CDR1 SGHDT and CDR2 YYEEEE. This CDR3 has 12 residues. V was shortened by 4 bases and J by 8 bases, with 12 bases between the two germline ends. CDR3 in DNA: TGTGCCAGCAGCCTGGGCGGGGAGGGCTACACCTTC. Its protein is CASSLGGEGYTF.

This clone was counted only a few times. The chain couples TRBV30 to TRBJ1-3; D is uncertain. The V end lost 0 bases, the J end lost 0 bases, and 6 bases lay between the germline ends. Germline V lookup: CDR1 GTSNPN, CDR2 SVGIG (reference sequence). The CDR3 sequence is 14 residues long. The CDR3 is CAWSVRPSGNTIYF. The CDR3 DNA reads as TGTGCCTGGAGTGTACGACCCTCTGGAAACACCATATATTTT.

The chain joins TRBV14 to TRBJ2-1; D remains ambiguous. There are 13 residues in the CDR3. With 0 bases removed from V and 10 bases from J, the gap between germline ends came to 10 bases. Germline loops: CDR1 SGHDN, CDR2 FVKESK. The CDR3 spells CASSQEVGLEQFF. DNA of the CDR3: TGTGCCAGCAGCCAAGAAGTAGGGTTGGAGCAGTTCTTC. Drawing the rest from reference TRBV14 and TRBJ2-1, the complete variable domain is EAGVTQFPSHSVIEKGQTVTLRCDPISGHDNLYWYRRVMGKEIKFLLHFVKESKQDESGMPNNRFLAERTGGTYSTLKVQPAELEDSGVYFCASSQEVGLEQFFGPGTRLTVL.

This chain uses TRBV5-6 with TRBJ2-7; 13 bases match TRBD2. Germline-derived CDR1 and CDR2 are SGHDT and YYEEEE. This CDR3 has 16 amino acids. J gave up 5 bases and V 5 bases, and 10 bases lay outside the gene matches. This chain's CDR3 is CASRKGLAGLSDEQYF. The CDR3 coding sequence is TGTGCCAGCAGAAAGGGACTAGCGGGATTATCAGACGAGCAGTACTTC.

J is TRBJ2-3 and V is TRBV5-1; 7 bases line up with TRBD1. Germline CDR1 SGHRS, CDR2 YFSETQ. V was pared by 4 bases and J by 0 bases, with 8 bases of the junction left unmatched. The CDR3 spans 16 residues. CDR3 nucleotides: TGCGCCAGCAGCGTGGAGACAGGGTGGAGCACAGATACGCAGTATTTT. It is translated as CASSVETGWSTDTQYF.

This clone was observed a single time. The rearrangement uses TRBV15 and TRBJ2-2; the D is unclear. Germline assignment: CDR1 LNHNV and CDR2 YYDKDF (reference sequence). CDR3 length: 17 residues. Trimming pared 0 bases from V and 2 bases from J, leaving 13 bases between. The CDR3 loop is CATSRDFGSVNTGELFF. In nucleotides, the CDR3 is TGTGCCACCAGCAGAGATTTTGGTTCAGTAAACACCGGGGAGCTGTTTTTT.

V usage is TRBV19 and J usage is TRBJ1-2, with D possibly TRBD1 on 6 matching bases. The CDR3 runs to 14 residues. The germline V and J ends were trimmed by 6 bases and 1 base, with 12 bases remaining between them. Germline V CDR1 and CDR2: LNHDA, SQIVND (reference sequence). CDR3 DNA: TGTGCCAGTAGCCTCGGACAGCTTAACTATGGCTACACCTTC. This encodes CASSLGQLNYGYTF. The complete variable domain, with remaining parts taken from reference TRBV19 and TRBJ1-2, reads DGGITQSPKYLFRKEGQNVTLSCEQNLNHDAMYWYRQDPGQGLRLIYYSQIVNDFQKGDIAEGYSVSREKKESFPLTVTSAQKNPTAFYLCASSLGQLNYGYTFGSGTRLTVV.

The chain couples TRBV19 to TRBJ2-3, with 9 bases identical to TRBD2. With V trimmed by 1 base and J by 6 bases, 8 bases remained unmatched. This CDR3 has 16 amino acids. Per germline, CDR1 LNHDA and CDR2 SQIVND (reference sequence). The CDR3: CASSIGGGRARDTQYF. The CDR3 DNA sequence: TGTGCCAGTAGTATAGGGGGCGGGAGGGCCCGGGATACGCAGTATTTT. The variable domain in full, completed from reference TRBV19 and TRBJ2-3, reads DGGITQSPKYLFRKEGQNVTLSCEQNLNHDAMYWYRQDPGQGLRLIYYSQIVNDFQKGDIAEGYSVSREKKESFPLTVTSAQKNPTAFYLCASSIGGGRARDTQYFGPGTRLTVL.

This chain links TRBV14 with TRBJ1-1; no firm D call. Germline-derived CDR1 and CDR2 are SGHDN and FVKESK. V dropped 5 bases and J dropped 5 bases, with 12 bases sitting between them. The CDR3 has 13 amino acids. Here the CDR3 reads CASSSGLGTEAFF. For the CDR3, the DNA is TGTGCCAGCAGCTCGGGTTTGGGGACTGAAGCTTTCTTT.